A selection of T cell receptor beta chains follows, all from one sample in a study of OX40 agonist ivuxolimab in advanced cancers. Data came from immunoSEQ multiplex PCR; TCRdb stores just in-frame clones and leaves some out. The data contain about 94,000 clones, 70% to 90% of them singletons. Specimen: CD4+ or CD8+ T cells sorted from blood, collected in a trial of the OX40 agonist ivuxolimab. The receptors derive from an adult with an advanced solid tumor such as melanoma, head and neck, liver or kidney cancer. Both conserved end residues are part of each CDR3. Not every row has a clone size; where given, it reads once, few, many or a size class.

v_call,clone_size,j_call,cdr3_aa
TRBV30,medium-sized,TRBJ1-1,CAWSRAGMNTEAFF
TRBV4-1,NA,TRBJ2-3,CASSQEIGGRDTQYF
TRBV21-1,NA,TRBJ1-6,CASSKGRGGAPLHF
TRBV20-1,NA,TRBJ2-1,CSALYNEQFF
TRBV19,NA,TRBJ2-1,CASSPNNEQFF
TRBV7-7,once,TRBJ1-1,CASSPADSQPWTEAFF
TRBV5-1,NA,TRBJ1-1,CASSLGQAPISTAFF
TRBV7-5,NA,TRBJ2-7,CVRIHPVLRVDEQYF
TRBV10-3,NA,TRBJ1-6,CAISERGGGYNSPLHF
TRBV5-8,NA,TRBJ2-3,CASSLDSTKQDTQYF
TRBV5-1,NA,TRBJ1-3,CASAAGTGVGNTIYF
TRBV7-8,NA,TRBJ1-6,CASVHEVANSPLHF
TRBV6-5,NA,TRBJ2-7,CASSRSGGAYEQYF
TRBV10-3,NA,TRBJ1-6,CAISVQGVGSPLHF
TRBV6-5,NA,TRBJ2-2,CASSYRGTKGGELFF
TRBV6-5,NA,TRBJ2-2,CATSGRGIQAGELFF
TRBV9,NA,TRBJ2-1,CASSVGPDNEQFF
TRBV6-1,NA,TRBJ1-1,CASRKGDLNTEAFF
TRBV2,NA,TRBJ2-5,CASSEAGARQETQYF
TRBV19,NA,TRBJ2-5,CATSGYQGAQYF
TRBV6-6,NA,TRBJ1-5,CASSYRQGSNQPQHF
TRBV11-2,NA,TRBJ1-5,CASSLGRGQPQHF
TRBV11-3,NA,TRBJ2-5,CASSSGAWGYQETQYF
TRBV7-2,few,TRBJ2-2,CASSLGGTRIFGELFF
TRBV6-5,NA,TRBJ2-1,CASRLAGGRGEQFF
TRBV5-4,NA,TRBJ2-6,CASSSPAESFPGANVLTF
TRBV5-1,NA,TRBJ1-2,CASSLEAGFYGYTF
TRBV6-5,NA,TRBJ2-3,CASSLTGRASTDTQYF
TRBV2,NA,TRBJ1-1,CASSENSAVTEAFF
TRBV5-4,NA,TRBJ2-5,CASSIQDREETQYF
TRBV18,NA,TRBJ1-4,CASSPFGEEKLFF
TRBV19,NA,TRBJ2-3,CASSWGGSHPDTQYF
TRBV7-8,NA,TRBJ2-3,CASSPRDPISVDTQYF
TRBV5-8,once,TRBJ2-7,CASSLVAGLAYEQYF
TRBV5-4,NA,TRBJ2-4,CASSFRGGTLGNIQYF
TRBV7-9,few,TRBJ2-7,CASSLSYEQYF
TRBV5-1,NA,TRBJ1-2,CASSLGDADGYTF
TRBV18,NA,TRBJ1-2,CASSPQQGDGYTF
TRBV18,NA,TRBJ2-3,CASSPPSAPSTDTQYF
TRBV5-4,NA,TRBJ1-1,CASSLASGVLNTEAFF
TRBV30,once,TRBJ2-3,CAFRGGLRDTQYF
TRBV5-1,NA,TRBJ1-2,CASSSIFEGYTF
TRBV7-2,NA,TRBJ2-7,CASSTPPTGTYEQYF
TRBV9,NA,TRBJ2-7,CASSVGGGVPYEQYF
TRBV5-1,once,TRBJ2-3,CASSLASSGVADTQYF
TRBV6-4,NA,TRBJ2-1,CASSAQGQGSSQFF
TRBV5-6,NA,TRBJ1-2,CASSSAGTALYGYTF